One sample yielded the 23 T cell receptor beta chains listed below, sequenced in a study of T cells in Graves' hyperthyroidism and ophthalmopathy (dated by TCRdb to between 2017 and 2020). Libraries were prepared through multiplex PCR. Sequenced using an Illumina HiSeq 2000. The TCR beta CDR3 regions were amplified from RNA transcripts. For the first round of RT-PCR on the TCR CDR3, the HTBI primer set was used together with the Qiagen OneStep RT-PCR kit. The public reads were reprocessed in TCRdb via fastp at Q25 and MiXCR, keeping in-frame beta chains. CDR3 protein sequences are deduplicated, and each keeps its most common genes and DNA. The sample table holds 300,000 to 450,000 distinct CDR3 sequences, of which 14% were seen once. Of the sample, 9.5% to 12% is held by the ten largest clones. The specimen was blood. These receptors all stem from a woman aged 60-70 years with Graves' hyperthyroidism.

The genes are TRBV19 and TRBJ1-5; 11 nucleotides align to TRBD1. The CDR3 has 14 amino acids. V was clipped by 5 bases and J by 11 bases; unmatched bases: 8. From germline, CDR1 is LNHDA and CDR2 SQIVND (reference sequence). The CDR3, as DNA: TGTGCCAGTAGTCCAGGACAGGGGGCAGGGGCCCAGCATTTT. Protein: CASSPGQGAGAQHF.

This clonotype showed up just a few times. This chain connects TRBV20-1 to TRBJ2-5, with 7 positions matching TRBD2. The CDR3 extends over 16 amino acids. The V and J ends lost 0 bases and 4 bases, in that order; junction bases with no gene match: 11. The germline CDR1 and CDR2 sequences are DFQATT and SNEGSKA (reference sequence). Here the CDR3 reads CSARDDAGVRGETQYF. As DNA, the CDR3 is TGCAGTGCTAGAGATGACGCGGGAGTAAGGGGAGAGACCCAGTACTTC.

This clonotype has ten or more counts. The chain has TRBV11-2 and TRBJ2-5; a possible D gene is TRBD1 (6 bases). The germline V gene has CDR1 SGHAT and CDR2 FQNNGV. The CDR3 is made up of 17 amino acids. The ends were cut back, 1 base at V and 5 bases at J, with 20 bases in the middle. The CDR3 here is CASSLGPGTSSRETQYF. The CDR3 DNA follows: TGTGCCAGCAGCTTAGGCCCCGGGACATCGAGTCGGGAGACCCAGTACTTC.

Many counts were recorded for this clonotype. The chain is built from TRBV30 and TRBJ1-1; D is undetermined. Germline V lookup: CDR1 GTSNPN, CDR2 SVGIG (reference sequence). The CDR3 runs to 11 residues. V lost 0 bases and J 8 bases, leaving 7 bases between the germline ends. CDR3 residues: CAWSVVAEAFF. CDR3 bases: TGTGCCTGGAGTGTAGTAGCCGAAGCTTTCTTT.

Ten or more counts support this clonotype. This chain connects TRBV2 to TRBJ2-7; D is unresolved. From germline, CDR1 is SNHLY and CDR2 FYNNEI. The length of the CDR3 is 14 residues. V was shortened by 8 bases and J by 0 bases, with 14 bases between the two germline ends. The CDR3 protein is CASRRVLSSYEQYF. In DNA, the CDR3 is TGTGCCAGCCGCCGGGTCCTCTCCTCCTACGAGCAGTACTTC.

This clonotype was detected ten times or more. The chain links TRBV5-1 to TRBJ1-1; 7 bases line up with TRBD1. Germline-derived CDR1 and CDR2 are SGHRS and YFSETQ. With 1 base clipped from V and 0 bases from J, the junction kept 3 bases outside the gene matches. CDR3 length equals 15 residues. The CDR3 DNA follows: TGCGCCAGCAGCTTGAATGACAGGGTGAACACTGAAGCTTTCTTT. This sequence encodes CASSLNDRVNTEAFF.

The chain has TRBV18 and TRBJ1-5, with 7 bases that match TRBD1. Germline V gene data show CDR1 as KGHSH and CDR2 as LQKENI. The J segment lost 3 bases and the V segment lost 0 bases, leaving 5 bases of the junction unmatched. This CDR3 region has 16 residues. The CDR3 here is CASSPPGRGVNQPQHF. CDR3 coding DNA: TGTGCCAGCTCACCACCTGGCAGGGGGGTCAATCAGCCCCAGCATTTT.

This clonotype came up many times. The rearrangement links TRBV7-9 to TRBJ2-3; 7 nucleotides match TRBD2. The V gene end was trimmed by 8 bases and the J gene end by 6 bases; junction bases not matched to a gene: 11. The CDR3 length is 14 residues. Germline CDR1 SEHNR, CDR2 FQNEAQ (reference sequence). CDR3: CASAIGLGSDTQYF. The CDR3 nucleotides are TGTGCCAGCGCAATCGGACTAGGATCTGATACGCAGTATTTT. Full variable domain (missing parts from reference TRBV7-9 and TRBJ2-3): DTGVSQNPRHKITKRGQNVTFRCDPISEHNRLYWYRQTLGQGPEFLTYFQNEAQLEKSRLLSDRFSAERPKGSFSTLEIQRTEQGDSAMYLCASAIGLGSDTQYFGPGTRLTVL.

The rearrangement uses TRBV20-1 and TRBJ1-2; no clear D gene. Germline CDR1 reads DFQATT; CDR2 reads SNEGSKA (reference sequence). The CDR3 consists of 13 residues. V was pared by 4 bases and J by 8 bases, with 17 bases between. In DNA, the CDR3 is TGCAGTGCTATGGACCCGCCGAAACAAGGCTACACCTTC. The encoded protein is CSAMDPPKQGYTF.

This clonotype has more than one count but fewer than ten. No conserved phenylalanine or tryptophan ends this CDR3, so it is likely a read error. The CDR3 sequence is CASSEGLAGSFEQYL. CDR3 DNA: TGTGCCAGCAGTGAAGGACTAGCGGGTAGTTTCGAGCAGTACCTC. The chain is built from TRBV2 and TRBJ2-7; 10 nucleotides agree with TRBD2. The V segment lost 1 base and the J segment 6 bases; nucleotides outside the gene matches: 6. CDR1 is SNHLY, CDR2 FYNNEI, per germline. The CDR3 covers 15 residues.

This sequence joins TRBV11-3 and TRBJ2-1; TRBD2 matches 8 bases. V was pared by 6 bases and J by 7 bases, with 11 bases of the junction left unmatched. CDR3 size: 15 residues. Looked up from germline, CDR1 is SGHNT and CDR2 is YENEEA. The CDR3 bases are TGTGCCAGCAGTTCGCGGAGCGGGAGAGGTAATGAGCAGTTCTTC. Protein product: CASSSRSGRGNEQFF.

This clonotype was counted ten times or more. This chain joins TRBV30 and TRBJ1-2; D unresolved. The V gene lost 4 bases and the J gene lost 1 base, with 19 bases spanning the gap. Germline-derived CDR1 and CDR2 are GTSNPN and SVGIG (reference sequence). The CDR3 contains 16 residues. The DNA for the CDR3 is TGTGCCTGGACTCGAATCCAAACCAAAATTAACTATGGCTACACCTTC. Amino acid sequence: CAWTRIQTKINYGYTF.

The J gene is TRBJ2-7, the V gene TRBV4-1, with D possibly TRBD1 on 6 matching bases. V lost 3 bases, J lost 2 bases, and 8 bases lay in between. CDR3 length equals 13 residues. Germline V gene lookup returns CDR1 MGHRA and CDR2 YSYEKL. The CDR3 nucleotides read TGCGCCAGCAGCCATAGGGGGACCTACGAGCAGTACTTC. Its translation: CASSHRGTYEQYF.

Comment on this clonotype: At one of its ends the junction is not consistent with the germline gene, which may arise from a read error. The V and J genes are TRBV5-1 and TRBJ2-1; tentative D call: TRBD1 (6 bases). CDR1 is SGHRS and CDR2 is YFSETQ in the germline V gene. The CDR3 is made up of 16 amino acids. The CDR3 DNA sequence: TGCGCCAGCAGCCCGCACACCAGGGGCTCCTACAGTGAGCAGTTCTTC. Residues: CASSPHTRGSYSEQFF.

Many counts were recorded for this clonotype. This sequence joins TRBV20-1 and TRBJ1-1, with 9 bases lining up with TRBD1. This CDR3 region has 14 residues. With 3 bases clipped from V and 3 bases from J, the junction kept 5 bases outside the gene matches. Germline V CDR1 and CDR2: DFQATT, SNEGSKA (reference sequence). CDR3 nucleotide sequence: TGCAGTGCTAGCGATAGGACAGGGGACACTGAAGCTTTCTTT. Amino acid sequence: CSASDRTGDTEAFF.

This clonotype was detected only a few times. The V and J genes are TRBV6-1 and TRBJ2-7; perhaps TRBD2 as D (5 bases). Trimming removed 0 bases at V and 4 bases at J, with 13 bases between. Germline lookup yields CDR1 MNHNS and CDR2 SASEGT. The CDR3 spans 15 residues. The CDR3: CASSEALSGKYEQYF. The CDR3 nucleotides are TGTGCCAGCAGTGAAGCGCTAAGCGGAAAATACGAGCAGTACTTC.

Many counts were recorded for this clonotype. The chain uses TRBV30 and TRBJ2-7; D is possibly TRBD2 (5 bases). CDR1 is GTSNPN and CDR2 is SVGIG in the germline V gene (reference sequence). The V gene lost 8 bases and the J gene lost 5 bases, with 16 bases spanning the gap. This CDR3 has 12 residues. This CDR3 is CAGARGRNEQYF. CDR3 in DNA: TGTGCCGGAGCCCGGGGTAGAAACGAGCAGTACTTC.

This clonotype was seen a handful of times. The chain recombines TRBV28 with TRBJ2-7; D gene uncertain. CDR3 size: 14 residues. V gave up 2 bases and J gave up 5 bases, with 13 bases separating them. The germline V gene encodes CDR1 MDHEN and CDR2 SYDVKM. For the CDR3, the DNA is TGTGCCAGCAGTTTAAGGCAGGCAGCGCACGAGCAGTACTTC. This encodes CASSLRQAAHEQYF. Using reference TRBV28 and TRBJ2-7 for the parts outside the CDR3, the full variable domain is DVKVTQSSRYLVKRTGEKVFLECVQDMDHENMFWYRQDPGLGLRLIYFSYDVKMKEKGDIPEGYSVSREKKERFSLILESASTNQTSMYLCASSLRQAAHEQYFGPGTRLTVT.

The table lists this clonotype with many counts. V and J are TRBV3-1 and TRBJ2-7; D is possibly TRBD1 or TRBD2 (5 bases each). V was cut by 3 bases and J by 3 bases, with 12 bases left in between. The CDR3 runs 14 residues. CDR1 is LGHDT and CDR2 is YNNKEL in the germline V gene (reference sequence). CDR3 sequence (DNA): TGTGCCAGCAGCCACCGGGACGGTGTCTACGAGCAGTACTTC. It translates to CASSHRDGVYEQYF.

The sample holds many counts of this clonotype. The V and J genes are TRBV28 and TRBJ2-7; 8 nucleotides agree with TRBD2. Trimming cost V 3 bases and J 3 bases; bases outside gene matches: 7. CDR3 length: 15 amino acids. Per germline, CDR1 MDHEN and CDR2 SYDVKM. CDR3 protein: CASSLVAGLDYEQYF. CDR3 bases: TGTGCCAGCAGTTTGGTAGCGGGGCTCGACTACGAGCAGTACTTC.

The rearrangement uses TRBV7-2 and TRBJ2-1; TRBD1 aligns across 7 bases. CDR1 is SGHTA and CDR2 is FQGNSA in the germline V gene. The V segment lost 3 bases and the J segment 12 bases; nucleotides outside the gene matches: 11. The CDR3 length is 14 residues. DNA of the CDR3: TGTGCCAGCAGCTTGGCGCAAACCACAGGGGCGCAGTTCTTC. Amino acids: CASSLAQTTGAQFF.

Regarding this clonotype: This may be a read error, as it is one base from a much larger clone. This chain uses TRBV7-2 with TRBJ2-7; TRBD1 might be the D (5 bases). The CDR3 is made up of 12 amino acids. The ends were cut back, 5 bases at V and 3 bases at J, with 8 bases in the middle. Germline V gene lookup returns CDR1 SGHTA and CDR2 FQGNSA. DNA of the CDR3: TGTGCCAGCAGCCCCAGGGTCTACGAGCAGTACTTC. Translation: CASSPRVYEQYF.

This clonotype was found many times. V is TRBV29-1 and J is TRBJ2-7, with D possibly TRBD2 on 6 matching bases. The germline gives CDR1 SQVTM, CDR2 ANQGSEA. This CDR3 has 11 residues. Trimming removed 2 bases at V and 7 bases at J, with 9 bases between. The CDR3 is CSVEWGVEQYF. In DNA, the CDR3 is TGCAGCGTTGAATGGGGGGTTGAGCAGTACTTC.